The entry below describes one TCR beta chain. Its antigen remains unknown. This sample was taken from a study of graft-versus-host responses after intestinal transplantation. About the study: Tacrolimus plus steroids were given to all recipients for approximately three years, preceded by anti-thymocyte globulin induction.

CDR1 is SGHRS and CDR2 is YFSETQ in the germline V gene. This CDR3 has 16 amino acids. V was pared by 1 base and J by 2 bases, with 10 bases between. The data were produced by immunoSEQ multiplex PCR, yet TCRdb's version contains in-frame clones alone and is incomplete. The table has roughly 97,000 clones, roughly 87% seen once. Overall study results and limits: Graft-donor T cell macrochimerism coincided with high graft-versus-host to host-versus-graft clonal ratios in allografts. Early post-transplant declines in HvG were associated with peak levels of circulating GvH clones. Researchers found GvH clones in recipient marrow, and some showed up first in ileum or blood.

This receptor was identified in a human donor who received an intestinal transplant. This material consisted of unstimulated CD4+ T cells sorted from spleen or lymph node cells, taken before intestinal transplant. The rearrangement uses TRBV5-1 and TRBJ1-6; D might be TRBD1 (6 bases). The CDR3 spells CASSLTGLTYNSPLHF. The DNA of the CDR3 is TGCGCCAGCAGCTTGACAGGGCTGACCTATAATTCACCCCTCCACTTT. Together with reference TRBV5-1 and TRBJ1-6, the CDR3 gives the full variable domain: KAGVTQTPRYLIKTRGQQVTLSCSPISGHRSVSWYQQTPGQGLQFLFEYFSETQRNKGNFPGRFSGRQFSNSRSEMNVSTLELGDSALYLCASSLTGLTYNSPLHFGNGTRLTVT.